This TCR beta chain is from a study of monozygotic twins with inflammatory bowel disease. Study results and limitations: What may have added variability to patient repertoires is that immunosuppressive treatments differed.

This CDR3 region has 18 residues. Per the germline V gene, CDR1 is DFQATT and CDR2 is SNEGSKA (reference sequence). Comment on this clonotype: No antigen is known for it.

Every TCR library drew on about 3.5 ug of total RNA. Addition of UMIs with a 6-nucleotide sample barcode was achieved by template switching. Each of TCRalpha and TCRbeta cDNA went through two nested PCRs, lasting about 16 and 10 cycles. For each CDR3 protein, TCRdb gives one entry from its re-call of the 5' RACE reads, without DNA. The sample totals some 130,000 distinct CDR3 sequences. Material: blood. The source is a human donor with ulcerative colitis or Crohn's disease, or a healthy co-twin of an affected twin (not recorded which). This rearrangement joins TRBV20-1 to TRBJ2-1; as DNA is missing, the TRBD1 call by TCRdb cannot be tested. CDR3 residues: CSARDRATRQGEYNEQFF.